A selection of T cell receptor beta chains follows, all from one sample in a study of blood T cell repertoires in COVID-19. The method was immunoSEQ multiplex PCR; TCRdb's version includes in-frame clones alone and lacks a portion of them. Among some 140,000 clones listed, 80% to 85% were seen once. The material sequenced was PBMCs or T cells enriched from blood (not recorded which). These TCRs come from a man aged 25 to 40 who had recovered from COVID-19. Both conserved end residues are part of each CDR3. The D gene is left open where the match is weak. For some rows the clone size is stated as once, few or many, or as a class when expanded; others skip it.

j_call,d_call,v_call,clone_size,cdr3_aa
TRBJ1-6,.,TRBV2,.,CASSLEGPYNSPLHF
TRBJ1-2,TRBD1,TRBV5-5,.,CASSLTGTGWNGYTF
TRBJ2-7,TRBD2,TRBV3-1/TRBV3-2,once,CASSQNSGRANPYEQYF
TRBJ2-3,.,TRBV11-3,.,CASSLEYTDTQYF
TRBJ2-2,TRBD2,TRBV29-1,many,CSVLGGGNTGELFF
TRBJ2-7,TRBD2,TRBV20-1,.,CSASLAGGNEQYF
TRBJ1-5,TRBD1,TRBV5-1,.,CASSLATGGNQPQHF
TRBJ1-1,.,TRBV5-1,.,CASSLDSSQNTEAFF
TRBJ1-6,.,TRBV3-1/TRBV3-2,.,CASSQVRGIGNSPLHF
TRBJ2-5,.,TRBV3-1/TRBV3-2,.,CASSRGLKETQYF
TRBJ2-1,.,TRBV5-6,.,CASSLGALRYSSYNEQFF
TRBJ2-2,TRBD2,TRBV29-1,.,CSVIVQLAGGAGELFF
TRBJ2-2,.,TRBV2,.,CASRLTARSNTGELFF
TRBJ1-3,.,TRBV5-6,.,CASSLWTLSGNTIYF
TRBJ2-1,.,TRBV5-5,once,CASSLRGFSYNEQFF
TRBJ1-6,.,TRBV18,.,CASSNYMITSSYNSPLHF
TRBJ1-1,TRBD1,TRBV7-3,.,CASSLGQGNTEAFF
TRBJ1-6,TRBD1,TRBV27,few,CASRDPKSWTGEPPLHF
TRBJ1-1,.,TRBV4-2,.,CASSQYAGQEAFF
TRBJ2-2,TRBD2,TRBV6-2/TRBV6-3,.,CASSGRRTGELFF
TRBJ2-5,TRBD1,TRBV19,.,CASGGTGLPRETQYF
TRBJ2-7,TRBD1,TRBV2,few,CASRGQGNTYEQYF
TRBJ1-2,.,TRBV7-2,.,CASSLNRGFGYTF
TRBJ1-6,.,TRBV11-3,.,CASSLGADSPLHF
TRBJ1-6,.,TRBV5-1,.,CASSLAVWPKNSPLHF
TRBJ1-5,.,TRBV9,.,CASSVEALSNQPQHF
TRBJ2-7,TRBD1,TRBV18,.,CASSPRPGQGYEQYF
TRBJ2-5,.,TRBV7-7,many,CASSPSRQGGETQYF
TRBJ2-5,.,TRBV5-3,.,CVRSLVLARAKTQYF
TRBJ2-4,TRBD1,TRBV30,.,CAWSPGGTGKNIQYF
TRBJ2-1,TRBD2,TRBV11-1,.,CASSLGLAGGLNEQFF
TRBJ1-6,.,TRBV6-5,.,CASSSVGQINSPLHF
TRBJ2-1,.,TRBV6-5,.,CASADYNEQFF
TRBJ1-1,TRBD1,TRBV28,.,CASSEQGASEAFF
TRBJ1-2,.,TRBV3-1/TRBV3-2,.,CASSSRRNYGYTF
TRBJ1-1,.,TRBV7-9,.,CASSTTVENTEAFF
TRBJ2-2,.,TRBV9,.,CASSVGGRDYTGELFF
TRBJ1-5,.,TRBV18,.,CASSPNREGQPQHF
TRBJ2-1,.,TRBV10-2,.,CASSVSQGNEQFF
TRBJ2-2,TRBD1,TRBV5-1,.,CASSLHTGDRNTGELFF
TRBJ1-4,TRBD1,TRBV2,.,CASSADRDKLFF
TRBJ1-2,TRBD1,TRBV5-6,.,CASSWDREYGYTF
TRBJ1-1,.,TRBV19,.,CASSLLGVTEAFF
TRBJ2-1,TRBD2,TRBV3-1/TRBV3-2,.,CASSPRNLAGGQTYNEQFF
TRBJ1-1,.,TRBV19,.,CASKVGGSANTEAFF
TRBJ1-5,TRBD1,TRBV6-1,.,CASSESTGGGNQPQHF
TRBJ2-7,.,TRBV18,.,CASSPLQAGSEQYF
TRBJ1-4,.,TRBV7-9,once,CASSFAVSGNEKLFF
TRBJ2-7,.,TRBV5-1,.,CASSPGVSSYEQYF
TRBJ1-5,.,TRBV19,few,CASSPSGGGNQPQHF
TRBJ2-7,.,TRBV28,.,CASSPEVHEQYF
TRBJ1-6,TRBD1,TRBV4-2,.,CASSEKTGDHSPLHF
TRBJ2-2,TRBD1,TRBV5-4,.,CASSFDRVGNTGELFF
TRBJ2-3,.,TRBV3-1/TRBV3-2,.,CASSQSGGADTQYF
TRBJ1-2,.,TRBV14,many,CASSQDGRGYGYTF
TRBJ2-3,.,TRBV19,.,CATGGAGTDTQYF
TRBJ1-2,.,TRBV9,once,CASSSSTESNYGYTF
TRBJ2-2,TRBD2,TRBV9,.,CASSVHSGEGELFF
TRBJ2-3,.,TRBV5-1,.,CASSTGLLSTDTQYF
TRBJ2-3,.,TRBV9,once,CASSVDGGGDTQYF